These T cell receptor beta chains were read from a single sample in a study of T cells in Graves' hyperthyroidism and ophthalmopathy. TCRdb re-called the multiplex PCR reads through MiXCR, storing one row per CDR3 protein. The data contain approximately 510,000 distinct CDR3 sequences, roughly 20% of them singletons. Sequenced input: blood. Source of these receptors: a man between 18 and 29 years old with Graves' hyperthyroidism. The CDR3 runs from the conserved cysteine through the conserved F or W. A D gene is named only where the DNA matches it firmly. Size tells how often a clone was seen (once, few, many) or the class of an expanded clone, and some rows leave it out.

V gene	D gene	J gene	clone size	CDR3 protein	CDR3 DNA
TRBV5-1	TRBD2	TRBJ2-7	.	CASSFGGGSLSYEQYF	TGCGCCAGCAGCTTTGGGGGGGGGTCCTTGTCCTACGAGCAGTACTTC
TRBV20-1	TRBD2	TRBJ2-2	once	CSARGLAGENTGELFF	TGCAGTGCTAGAGGACTAGCGGGGGAGAACACCGGGGAGCTGTTTTTT
TRBV6-1	.	TRBJ2-7	.	CASSDQGSSSYEQYF	TGTGCCAGCAGTGACCAGGGATCAAGCTCCTACGAGCAGTACTTC
TRBV28	TRBD2	TRBJ2-2	.	CASSLTSGSEFF	TGTGCCAGCAGTTTAACTAGCGGGAGCGAATTTTTT
TRBV6-5	.	TRBJ1-6	.	CASSYYSRLYNSPLHF	TGTGCCAGCAGTTACTACTCGCGTCTATATAATTCACCCCTCCACTTT
TRBV28	.	TRBJ1-2	many	CASSSIRSDKTDGYTF	TGTGCCAGCAGTTCAATCCGCTCGGACAAAACGGATGGCTACACCTTC
TRBV4-1	TRBD1	TRBJ1-2	.	CASSQTGTGHSYGYTF	TGCGCCAGCAGCCAGACCGGGACAGGGCACTCTTATGGCTACACCTTC
TRBV27	TRBD1	TRBJ1-5	many	CASSLAGTGSFQPQHF	TGTGCCAGCAGTTTAGCCGGGACAGGGTCCTTCCAGCCCCAGCATTTT
TRBV30	TRBD1	TRBJ1-1	.	CAWSGGQRVTEAFF	TGTGCCTGGAGTGGGGGACAGCGGGTGACTGAAGCTTTCTTT
TRBV6-5	.	TRBJ1-1	many	CASRLKNTEAFF	TGTGCCAGCCGGTTGAAGAACACTGAAGCTTTCTTT
TRBV19	.	TRBJ1-2	few	CASTHRVLLRNYGYTF	TGTGCCAGTACCCACCGGGTCCTCCTTAGGAACTATGGCTACACCTTC
TRBV19	.	TRBJ1-2	many	CASRARSYGYTF	TGTGCCAGTCGAGCACGCTCTTATGGCTACACCTTC
TRBV7-2	.	TRBJ2-7	.	CASSLTSDRSYEQYF	TGTGCCAGCAGCTTGACCTCGGACAGATCCTACGAGCAGTACTTC
TRBV2	.	TRBJ1-6	many	CASSEGQLNSPLHF	TGTGCCAGCAGTGAGGGGCAGCTTAATTCACCCCTCCACTTT
TRBV12-3/TRBV12-4	.	TRBJ1-1	many	CASTRAMGGVAFF	TGTGCCAGCACTCGGGCGATGGGTGGGGTAGCTTTCTTT
TRBV2	.	TRBJ2-2	many	CASCAGIGELFF	TGTGCCAGCTGTGCAGGGATCGGGGAGCTGTTTTTT
TRBV28	TRBD1	TRBJ2-7	.	CASSFAGTGSYEQYF	TGTGCCAGCAGTTTTGCCGGGACAGGGTCCTACGAGCAGTACTTC
TRBV6-1	.	TRBJ2-7	.	CASSEPGWTNEQYF	TGTGCCAGCAGTGAACCCGGTTGGACAAACGAGCAGTACTTC
TRBV5-1	.	TRBJ2-2	many	CASSLAAAGELFF	TGCGCCAGCAGCTTGGCCGCAGCCGGGGAGCTGTTTTTT
TRBV13	.	TRBJ1-1	many	CASSYAPVTNTEAFF	TGTGCCAGCAGCTATGCCCCGGTTACGAACACTGAAGCTTTCTTT
TRBV10-3	TRBD1	TRBJ1-1	.	CAISESPGGFAEAFF	TGTGCCATCAGTGAGTCGCCAGGGGGCTTCGCTGAAGCTTTCTTT
TRBV4-1	TRBD1	TRBJ1-5	many	CASSQETDRGRQPQHF	TGCGCCAGCAGCCAGGAAACAGACAGGGGAAGACAGCCCCAGCATTTT
TRBV28	.	TRBJ2-2	.	CASSLNFGELFF	TGTGCCAGCAGTTTAAACTTCGGGGAGCTGTTTTTT
TRBV12-3/TRBV12-4	.	TRBJ2-5	many	CASSSTLSWETQYF	TGTGCCAGCAGTTCCACCTTATCCTGGGAGACCCAGTACTTC
TRBV5-1	TRBD1	TRBJ2-5	many	CASSLQEQGARETQYF	TGCGCCAGCAGCTTGCAAGAACAGGGGGCTCGTGAGACCCAGTACTTC
TRBV6-5	TRBD1	TRBJ2-7	.	CASSYSWTGEKEQYF	TGTGCCAGCAGTTACTCGTGGACAGGGGAGAAAGAGCAGTACTTC
TRBV2	TRBD1	TRBJ1-1	.	CASRRKTGGTEAFF	TGTGCCAGCAGAAGGAAAACAGGGGGCACTGAAGCTTTCTTT
TRBV12-3/TRBV12-4	.	TRBJ1-2	many	CASSLTDYGYTF	TGTGCCAGCAGTTTGACAGACTATGGCTACACCTTC
TRBV12-3/TRBV12-4	.	TRBJ2-7	many	CASTSTNAYEQYF	TGTGCCAGCACGTCGACAAATGCCTACGAGCAGTACTTC
TRBV5-1	.	TRBJ1-6	many	CASSLPGPFNSPLHF	TGCGCCAGCAGCCTACCGGGACCGTTTAATTCACCCCTCCACTTT
TRBV6-4	TRBD1	TRBJ2-2	few	CASSATGGGTGELFF	TGTGCCAGCAGTGCCACAGGGGGTGGCACCGGGGAGCTGTTTTTT
TRBV2	TRBD1	TRBJ2-2	many	CASSAQMGQATNTGELFF	TGTGCCAGCAGTGCACAAATGGGACAGGCTACGAACACCGGGGAGCTGTTTTTT
TRBV15	.	TRBJ1-4	.	CATSRDLPADNEKLFF	TGTGCCACCAGCAGAGATCTCCCGGCAGATAATGAAAAACTGTTTTTT
TRBV12-3/TRBV12-4	.	TRBJ1-1	few	CASQGFGTEAFF	TGTGCCAGCCAGGGGTTTGGCACTGAAGCTTTCTTT
TRBV6-1	.	TRBJ1-1	many	CASSEQGKFTEAFF	TGTGCCAGCAGTGAACAGGGTAAATTCACTGAAGCTTTCTTT
TRBV7-9	TRBD2	TRBJ2-2	many	CASSLAGLGTGELFF	TGTGCCAGCAGCTTAGCGGGACTAGGCACCGGGGAGCTGTTTTTT
TRBV7-9	.	TRBJ1-1	.	CASSWPGIRTEAFF	TGTGCCAGCAGCTGGCCCGGGATTAGGACTGAAGCTTTCTTT
TRBV28	.	TRBJ2-7	.	CASSRTLIGEQYF	TGTGCCAGCAGCCGGACCCTTATCGGGGAGCAGTACTTC
TRBV29-1	.	TRBJ2-7	many	CSAISTGHFYEQYF	TGCAGCGCTATTAGTACGGGACACTTCTACGAGCAGTACTTC
TRBV18	.	TRBJ2-7	few	CASSLTVGGGTYEQYF	TGTGCCAGCTCACTCACGGTTGGGGGAGGTACCTACGAGCAGTACTTC
TRBV14	TRBD1	TRBJ1-1	few	CASSPITGGINTEAFF	TGTGCCAGCAGCCCCATAACAGGGGGCATCAACACTGAAGCTTTCTTT
TRBV12-3/TRBV12-4	TRBD1	TRBJ1-1	many	CASSSLGTGGTEAFF	TGTGCCAGCAGTTCCCTCGGGACAGGGGGGACTGAAGCTTTCTTT
TRBV6-1	.	TRBJ2-1	.	CASSAHVGWGSENNDQFF	TGTGCCAGCAGTGCCCATGTGGGCTGGGGCTCTGAGAACAATGATCAGTTCTTC
TRBV6-1	.	TRBJ2-3	many	CASTRSAGTDTQYF	TGTGCCAGCACGCGGTCGGCCGGCACAGATACGCAGTATTTT
TRBV6-1	.	TRBJ1-3	few	CASTSGDHSGNTIYF	TGTGCCAGCACGTCGGGGGACCACTCTGGAAACACCATATATTTT
TRBV6-5	.	TRBJ1-2	many	CASSYSGYNYGYTF	TGTGCCAGCAGTTACTCAGGTTATAACTATGGCTACACCTTC